This entry lists 24 T cell receptor beta chains sequenced from one sample in a study of cytomegalovirus exposure and HLA in healthy donors. Profiling relied on immunoSEQ multiplex PCR, and the TCRdb table lists in-frame clones only, not all of them. The sample carries roughly 86,000 clones, 90% to 97% recorded once. The sequencing sample was made of PBMCs. Receptors were obtained from a man aged 18 to 35 in good health and CMV-seropositive.

Notes on this clone: A read error may produce the germline difference seen at one junction end. The rearrangement joins TRBV7-7 to TRBJ2-3, with D unclear. CDR1 and CDR2 from the germline V gene are SSHAT and FNYEAQ (reference sequence). The CDR3 extends over 13 amino acids. The CDR3 sequence is CASSPTSTDTQYF. In DNA, the CDR3 is TGTGCTAGCAGTCCAACTAGCACAGATACGCAGTATTTT. Full variable domain (remainder filled in from reference TRBV7-7 and TRBJ2-3): GAGVSQSPRYKVTKRGQDVTLRCDPISSHATLYWYQQALGQGPEFLTYFNYEAQPDKSGLPSDRFSAERPEGSISTLTIQRTEQRDSAMYRCASSPTSTDTQYFGPGTRLTVL.

This chain connects TRBV18 to TRBJ1-1, with TRBD1 matching 8 bases. CDR3 length: 14 residues. V dropped 5 bases and J dropped 1; count of bases not matched to a gene: 3. Germline V lookup: CDR1 KGHSH, CDR2 LQKENI. The CDR3 spells CASSRTGQNTEAFF. CDR3 nucleotide sequence: TGTGCCAGCTCAAGGACAGGGCAGAACACTGAAGCTTTCTTT.

V usage is TRBV5-4 and J usage is TRBJ1-1; D uncertain. Trimming shortened V by 0 bases and J by 1 base, and 7 bases separated the two germline ends. Germline loops: CDR1 SGHNT, CDR2 YYREEE (reference sequence). This CDR3 has 14 amino acids. DNA for the CDR3: TGTGCCAGCAGCTTGGGTGGCAAGAACACTGAAGCTTTCTTT. Translated: CASSLGGKNTEAFF.

The chain couples TRBV19 to TRBJ1-5, with TRBD1 matching 12 bases. The CDR3 covers 15 residues. Germline V gene data show CDR1 as LNHDA and CDR2 as SQIVND (reference sequence). V lost 9 bases and J lost 6; bases outside the gene matches: 9. The CDR3 loop reads CASRAGTGGIQPQHF. The CDR3, as DNA: TGTGCCAGCCGGGCCGGGACAGGGGGCATTCAGCCCCAGCATTTT.

V usage is TRBV30 and J usage is TRBJ2-1; D might be TRBD2 (5 bases). The ends were cut back, 3 bases at V and 5 bases at J, with 14 bases in the middle. CDR1 is GTSNPN, CDR2 SVGIG, per germline (reference sequence). This CDR3 has 14 amino acids. CDR3 DNA: TGTGCCTGGAGCCTACACGGGGTTAACAATGAGCAGTTCTTC. It yields the protein CAWSLHGVNNEQFF.

The count of this clone is one. This chain uses TRBV6-1 with TRBJ2-3, with 8 bases identical to TRBD1. The CDR3 has 14 residues. Germline CDR1 MNHNS, CDR2 SASEGT. The ends lost 4 bases at V and 4 bases at J; junction bases unmatched: 4. The CDR3 DNA sequence: TGTGCCAGCAGTGCCGGACAGGGCCCAGATACGCAGTATTTT. Protein product: CASSAGQGPDTQYF.

The J gene is TRBJ1-2, the V gene TRBV4-1; TRBD1 might be the D (5 bases). Germline CDR1 reads MGHRA; CDR2 reads YSYEKL. The CDR3 runs to 17 residues. V was shortened by 1 base and J by 0 bases, with 15 bases between the two germline ends. In DNA, the CDR3 is TGCGCCAGCAGCCAAGGAGCAGGGCTCCCATCTAACTATGGCTACACCTTC. Its protein is CASSQGAGLPSNYGYTF.

Concerning this clone itself: One end of the junction fails to match germline, which may point to a read error. The chain couples TRBV7-7 to TRBJ2-7, with a tentative D call TRBD2 (5 bases). From germline, CDR1 is SSHAT and CDR2 FNYEAQ (reference sequence). The CDR3 has 15 residues. The CDR3 loop is CASSLAFGQSYEQYF. DNA of the CDR3: TGTGCTAGCAGCTTAGCGTTTGGGCAGTCCTACGAGCAGTACTTC.

The chain links TRBV10-2 to TRBJ1-2; 9 bases are shared with TRBD1. The V segment lost 5 bases and the J segment 2 bases; nucleotides outside the gene matches: 9. There are 16 residues in the CDR3. Germline CDR1 reads WSHSY; CDR2 reads SAAADI. The CDR3 DNA is TGCGCCAGCAGTACTATTCCAGGACAGGGGAACTATGGCTACACCTTC. Its translation is CASSTIPGQGNYGYTF.

The chain joins TRBV10-1 to TRBJ2-4; D is possibly TRBD1 (6 bases). This CDR3 region has 14 residues. The V gene's germline CDR1 is WNHNN and CDR2 SYGVQD (reference sequence). Trimming removed 3 bases at V and 7 bases at J, with 13 bases between. The CDR3 sequence: CASSERGSRNIQYF. The CDR3 region has the DNA TGCGCCAGCAGTGAAAGGGGGTCCCGGAACATTCAGTACTTC.

This chain uses TRBV6-6 with TRBJ2-5, with 12 bases identical to TRBD2. Per the germline V gene, CDR1 is MNHNY and CDR2 is SVGAGI (reference sequence). The CDR3 totals 16 residues. V trimming: 5 bases; J trimming: 4 bases; junction bases outside the gene matches: 8. The CDR3 here is CASSTDPSGRGETQYF. For the CDR3, the DNA is TGTGCCAGCAGTACGGATCCTAGCGGGAGGGGAGAGACCCAGTACTTC.

This clone was observed once. The V gene is TRBV2, the J gene TRBJ1-5; 7 nucleotides match TRBD1. V lost 2 bases to trimming and J lost 7 bases; unmatched junction nucleotides: 5. Germline assignment: CDR1 SNHLY and CDR2 FYNNEI. The CDR3 has 14 residues. The CDR3 is CASSEQAGGQPQHF. The CDR3 DNA reads TGTGCCAGCAGTGAACAGGCAGGGGGGCAGCCCCAGCATTTT.

The chain combines TRBV5-1 with TRBJ1-1; D uncertain. Germline CDR1 reads SGHRS; CDR2 reads YFSETQ. This CDR3 has 13 amino acids. V gave up 3 bases and J gave up 6 bases, with 12 bases separating them. The CDR3 nucleotides read TGCGCCAGCAGCTCACAAGTTGTCGCTGAAGCTTTCTTT. Translated, it gives CASSSQVVAEAFF.

The V and J genes are TRBV28 and TRBJ2-2, with 10 bases lining up with TRBD2. V shed 8 bases, J shed 2 bases, and the junction held 17 bases outside the gene matches. The V gene's germline CDR1 is MDHEN and CDR2 SYDVKM. CDR3 length: 19 amino acids. The CDR3 here is CASRIPHGLAGENTGELFF. Written as DNA, the CDR3 is TGTGCCAGCCGTATACCTCACGGGCTAGCGGGAGAAAACACCGGGGAGCTGTTTTTT.

In this sample, this clone turned up once. The rearrangement links TRBV6-5 to TRBJ2-5; possible D gene TRBD1, 5 bases. Deletions cut 2 bases from V and 4 bases from J, with 11 bases between. Germline V gene data show CDR1 as MNHEY and CDR2 as SVGAGI. The CDR3 length is 14 residues. CDR3 bases: TGTGCCAGCAGTTACCAGGACACCGGAGAGACCCAGTACTTC. It yields the protein CASSYQDTGETQYF.

This chain joins TRBV30 and TRBJ1-2; perhaps TRBD1 as D (6 bases). Germline CDR1 and CDR2: GTSNPN and SVGIG (reference sequence). The CDR3 consists of 18 residues. Trimming stripped 8 bases from V and 4 bases from J, with 32 bases between. The CDR3 DNA follows: TGTGCCCTTACTGGACCCCGTACCACAGGGCCGCAGGGCTATGGCTACACCTTC. It is translated as CALTGPRTTGPQGYGYTF.

The genes are TRBV2 and TRBJ2-7; TRBD2 agrees at 8 bases. CDR3 length: 15 residues. V gave up 4 bases and J gave up 2 bases; unmatched junction bases: 7. Germline CDR1 reads SNHLY; CDR2 reads FYNNEI. The CDR3 sequence: CASSAGLVITYEQYF. Here the CDR3 DNA reads TGTGCCAGCAGTGCGGGACTAGTGATTACCTACGAGCAGTACTTC.

This sequence joins TRBV2 and TRBJ2-7; 9 nucleotides align to TRBD2. The V and J ends lost 5 bases and 4 bases, in that order; junction bases with no gene match: 12. The germline CDR1 and CDR2 sequences are SNHLY and FYNNEI. The CDR3 is 16 residues long. In DNA, the CDR3 is TGTGCCAGCAGTCCCTCCGGAAGCGGGGGGATTTACGAGCAGTACTTC. Translating gives CASSPSGSGGIYEQYF.

The chain is built from TRBV5-1 and TRBJ1-2, with 10 bases that match TRBD1. The CDR3 loop spans 15 amino acids. The V segment lost 4 bases and the J segment 4 bases; nucleotides outside the gene matches: 7. Germline CDR1 reads SGHRS; CDR2 reads YFSETQ. CDR3 nucleotide sequence: TGCGCCAGCAGCCCTAGCCGGGACAGGGGCTATGGCTACACCTTC. Translation: CASSPSRDRGYGYTF.

V usage is TRBV9 and J usage is TRBJ2-7; 7 bases line up with TRBD2. V lost 0 bases and J lost 4; bases outside the gene matches: 7. Looked up from germline, CDR1 is SGDLS and CDR2 is YYNGEE. The CDR3 has 15 amino acids. DNA for the CDR3: TGTGCCAGCAGCGTAGGAGAGACTAGCTTTTACGAGCAGTACTTC. It is translated as CASSVGETSFYEQYF.

The chain links TRBV9 to TRBJ2-1, with D unresolved. V lost 0 bases to trimming and J lost 3 bases, with 7 bases between them. From germline, CDR1 is SGDLS and CDR2 YYNGEE. This CDR3 has 14 residues. CDR3 loop: CASSVDGSYNEQFF. The CDR3 DNA follows: TGTGCCAGCAGCGTAGATGGCAGCTACAATGAGCAGTTCTTC.

This clone was found once. The rearrangement uses TRBV11-2 and TRBJ1-1; 8 nucleotides match TRBD1. The CDR3 is 15 amino acids. The germline V gene encodes CDR1 SGHAT and CDR2 FQNNGV. The ends lost 0 bases at V and 4 bases at J; junction bases unmatched: 4. This CDR3 is CASSLDQGAFTEAFF. The DNA of the CDR3 is TGTGCCAGCAGCTTAGATCAGGGGGCGTTCACTGAAGCTTTCTTT.

V usage is TRBV11-2 and J usage is TRBJ2-1, with TRBD2 identical over 12 bases. V trimming: 4 bases; J trimming: 6 bases; junction bases outside the gene matches: 10. The CDR3 runs to 17 residues. Germline CDR1 reads SGHAT; CDR2 reads FQNNGV. The CDR3 sequence: CASSSNSRLAGVNEQFF. CDR3 sequence (DNA): TGTGCCAGCAGCTCTAATAGTAGACTAGCGGGGGTCAATGAGCAGTTCTTC.

The chain joins TRBV5-4 to TRBJ2-2; 8 nucleotides match TRBD2. This CDR3 spans 17 amino acids. CDR1 is SGHNT and CDR2 is YYREEE in the germline V gene (reference sequence). V shed 4 bases and J 3 bases; nucleotides not matched to a gene: 11. CDR3 amino acids: CASSRSAGVWDTGELFF. CDR3 bases: TGTGCCAGCAGCCGTTCAGCGGGAGTTTGGGACACCGGGGAGCTGTTTTTT.